Presented here are 5 T cell receptor beta chains from one specimen sequenced in a study of regulatory T cells in long-lasting Graves disease. The time point: newly diagnosed GD, antithyroid drugs for less than 3 months. Scientists built the TCR library using RNA that was extracted from PBMCs. According to the study, TCR beta libraries were built with iRepertoire HTBI primers and CDR3-region Arm-PCR. In TCRdb, the multiplex PCR reads were re-called with MiXCR into one record per CDR3 protein. The table shows about 440,000 distinct CDR3 sequences, with more than 13% occurring only once. The sample was also reused in another study, on T cells in Graves' hyperthyroidism and ophthalmopathy.

Sequences were derived from peripheral blood mononuclear cells (PBMCs), sampled at new diagnosis, from a patient treated with antithyroid drugs. These receptors were taken from a woman aged 25-40 years with Graves disease.

This clonotype was detected ten times or more. The chain combines TRBV5-1 with TRBJ1-4; 10 bases are shared with TRBD1. CDR3 size: 15 residues. V lost 7 bases, J lost 6 bases, and 9 bases stayed unmatched. Germline CDR1 SGHRS, CDR2 YFSETQ. CDR3 in amino acids: CASATGGVQDEKLFF. The DNA of the CDR3 is TGCGCCAGCGCGACAGGGGGCGTTCAGGATGAAAAACTGTTTTTT.

The chain links TRBV19 to TRBJ2-5; 16 bases align to TRBD2. CDR3 length equals 18 residues. The V segment lost 3 bases and the J segment 4 bases; nucleotides outside the gene matches: 8. Germline CDR1 reads LNHDA; CDR2 reads SQIVND (reference sequence). The DNA for the CDR3 is TGTGCCAGTAGTATCGGGACTAGCGGGAGGGCCCTTGGAGAGACCCAGTACTTC. This encodes CASSIGTSGRALGETQYF. The complete variable domain, with remaining parts taken from reference TRBV19 and TRBJ2-5, reads DGGITQSPKYLFRKEGQNVTLSCEQNLNHDAMYWYRQDPGQGLRLIYYSQIVNDFQKGDIAEGYSVSREKKESFPLTVTSAQKNPTAFYLCASSIGTSGRALGETQYFGPGTRLLVL.

The V gene is TRBV6-2 or TRBV6-3, the J gene TRBJ2-2; 10 bases line up with TRBD2. Germline values: CDR1 MNHEY, CDR2 SVGEGT. This CDR3 has 15 amino acids. The ends lost 6 bases at V and 4 bases at J; junction bases unmatched: 5. The DNA of the CDR3 is TGTGCCAGCAGGCTAGCGGGAGCCGCCACCGGGGAGCTGTTTTTT. Protein: CASRLAGAATGELFF.

This clonotype was seen ten or more times. The chain uses TRBV27 and TRBJ2-7, with a possible D match to TRBD2 (6 bases). The V gene lost 4 bases and the J gene lost 5 bases, with 12 bases spanning the gap. CDR1 is MNHEY and CDR2 is SMNVEV in the germline V gene (reference sequence). CDR3 size: 13 residues. The CDR3 is CASSWGGGNEQYF. The CDR3 nucleotides read TGTGCCAGCAGTTGGGGAGGCGGAAACGAGCAGTACTTC.

Ten or more counts support this clonotype. The gene calls are TRBV18 and TRBJ2-1, with 13 bases lining up with TRBD2. The V gene end was trimmed by 8 bases and the J gene end by 6 bases; junction bases not matched to a gene: 1. The CDR3 has 13 amino acids. CDR1 and CDR2 (germline): KGHSH, LQKENI. CDR3: CASGTSGTNEQFF. CDR3 nucleotide sequence: TGTGCCAGCGGGACTAGCGGGACCAATGAGCAGTTCTTC.